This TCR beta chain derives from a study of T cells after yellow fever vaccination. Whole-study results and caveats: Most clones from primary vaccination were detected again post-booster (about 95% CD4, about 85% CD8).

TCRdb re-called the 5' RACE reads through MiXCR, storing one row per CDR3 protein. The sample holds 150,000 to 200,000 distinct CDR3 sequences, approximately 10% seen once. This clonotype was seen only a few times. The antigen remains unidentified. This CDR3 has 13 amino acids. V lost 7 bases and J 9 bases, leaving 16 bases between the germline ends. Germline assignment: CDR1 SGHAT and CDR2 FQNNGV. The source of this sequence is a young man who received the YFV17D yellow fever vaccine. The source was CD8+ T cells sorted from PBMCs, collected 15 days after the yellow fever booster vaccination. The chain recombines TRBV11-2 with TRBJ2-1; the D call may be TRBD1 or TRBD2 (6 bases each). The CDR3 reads CASTQWGAGEQFF. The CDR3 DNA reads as TGTGCCAGCACCCAGTGGGGGGCTGGTGAGCAGTTCTTC.